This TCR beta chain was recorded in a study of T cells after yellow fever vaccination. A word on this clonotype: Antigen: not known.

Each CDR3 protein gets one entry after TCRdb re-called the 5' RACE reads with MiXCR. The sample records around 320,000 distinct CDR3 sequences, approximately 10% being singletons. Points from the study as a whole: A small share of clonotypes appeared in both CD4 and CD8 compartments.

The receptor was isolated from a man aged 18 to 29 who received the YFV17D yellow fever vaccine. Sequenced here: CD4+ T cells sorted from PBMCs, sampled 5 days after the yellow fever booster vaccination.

The CDR3 protein is CASSEGSGSNQPQHF. Here the CDR3 DNA reads TGCGCCAGCAGCGAGGGGAGCGGTTCCAATCAGCCCCAGCATTTT. The rearrangement joins TRBV5-1 to TRBJ1-5; TRBD1 might be the D (5 bases). V was pared by 4 bases and J by 3 bases, with 14 bases between. CDR3 length equals 15 residues. In germline, CDR1 is SGHRS, CDR2 YFSETQ.